The following is a T cell receptor beta chain sequence with its context. What it binds is not known. This table comes from immunoSEQ multiplex PCR, and its TCRdb copy is limited to in-frame clones, with some not included. The table records roughly 50,000 clones, 81% of them present only once. From germline, CDR1 is MNHNS and CDR2 SASEGT. V shed 7 bases and J shed 5 bases, with 15 bases lying between them. The CDR3 consists of 14 residues. Following autologous stem cell transplantation, relapse occurred in every patient, and exposure to brentuximab vedotin varied. Complete response, partial response or progressive disease was each patient's best response. The data originate from a study of PD-1 blockade in classical Hodgkin lymphoma. Findings of the study overall: TCR diversity in CD4+, not CD8+, cells rose significantly by C4D1. According to reports, newly diagnosed patients had lower baseline TCR diversity than healthy donors, and relapsed/refractory patients had lower baseline TCR diversity still. Complete responders showed a baseline diversity that resembled the diversity of newly diagnosed patients.

The TCR was taken from a human donor with classical Hodgkin lymphoma. The starting material was peripheral blood mononuclear cells (PBMCs), obtained at baseline. The V call is TRBV6-1, the J call TRBJ2-1; D possibly corresponds to TRBD2 (6 bases). CDR3 in amino acids: CASTLGGINNEQFF. CDR3 DNA: TGTGCCAGCACCCTAGGCGGGATTAACAATGAGCAGTTCTTC.